This T cell receptor beta chain was sequenced for a study of Ad26.COV2.S vaccination and SARS-CoV-2 variants. The overall study: A COV1001 Ad26.COV2.S trial-arm participant provided the sample. Notes on the study in general: The TCR breadth and depth analyses may have produced an underestimate of total T cell responses.

Treatment noted: about 20 received Ad26.COV2.S at low or high dose, single or two shots; about 5 received placebo; per-sample allocation not given. Sampling took place 63 days after the first vaccine or placebo injection. In Boston, the donor was an adult between 18-55 years of age. Spike of the Wuhan-strain SARS-CoV-2 was expressed by an Ad26 vector, which formed the vaccine. The method was immunoSEQ multiplex PCR; TCRdb's version includes in-frame clones alone and lacks a portion of them. The sample has 350,000 to 600,000 clones; 80% to 90% are singletons. This CDR3 contains 19 residues. Per germline, CDR1 SGHVS and CDR2 FNYEAQ. V lost 5 bases, J lost 0 bases, and 15 bases stayed unmatched. This clone appeared once. Its target is unknown.

This clonotype originated in a person between 18 and 65 years old who received the Ad26.COV2.S COVID-19 vaccine or a placebo. The V gene is TRBV7-6, the J gene TRBJ2-3, with 9 bases aligning to TRBD1. The starting material was peripheral blood, obtained in a trial of Ad26.COV2.S vaccine versus placebo. The CDR3 spells CASSQRPGQGMPSTDTQYF. The CDR3 region has the DNA TGTGCCAGCAGCCAGAGACCGGGACAGGGTATGCCGAGCACAGATACGCAGTATTTT.